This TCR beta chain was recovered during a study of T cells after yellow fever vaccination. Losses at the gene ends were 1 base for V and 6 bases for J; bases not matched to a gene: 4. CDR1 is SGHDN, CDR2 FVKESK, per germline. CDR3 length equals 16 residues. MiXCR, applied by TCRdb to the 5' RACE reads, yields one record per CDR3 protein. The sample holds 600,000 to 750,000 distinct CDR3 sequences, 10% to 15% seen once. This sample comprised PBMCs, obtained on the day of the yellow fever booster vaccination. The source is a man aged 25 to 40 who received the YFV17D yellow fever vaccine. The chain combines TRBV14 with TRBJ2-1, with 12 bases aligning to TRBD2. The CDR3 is CASSQVLAGGLNEQFF. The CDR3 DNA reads TGTGCCAGCAGCCAAGTGCTAGCGGGGGGGCTCAATGAGCAGTTCTTC. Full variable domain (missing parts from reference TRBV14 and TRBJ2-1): EAGVTQFPSHSVIEKGQTVTLRCDPISGHDNLYWYRRVMGKEIKFLLHFVKESKQDESGMPNNRFLAERTGGTYSTLKVQPAELEDSGVYFCASSQVLAGGLNEQFFGPGTRLTVL.